This TCR beta chain was sequenced for a study of shared clonotypes between healthy human individuals. Study information: CD4 naive and memory got three plates each, CD8 naive two, CD8 memory one. Notes on the study in general: Shared across four donors were 5% to 6% of the naive CD4 clonotypes. Among donors, sharing of clonotypes was expected to be affected by sequencing depth.

The CDR3 length is 16 residues. Germline CDR1 is MNHEY and CDR2 is SMNVEV (reference sequence). Trimming removed 6 bases from V and 2 bases from J, with 17 bases in between. About this clone itself: Its specificity is unknown.

Replicate PCRs for sorted subsets used approximately 220 ng DNA; this equaled about 30,000 T cell genomes. Sequencing was performed with immunoSEQ multiplex PCR; in TCRdb, only in-frame clones are kept and a portion is missing. The table shows around 1,900,000 clones, with 80% to 95% occurring only once. The naive CD8 fraction comprised CD45RO-negative cells positively selected for CCR7 and excluded terminally differentiated effector memory CD45RA+ cells. The sequenced sample was naive CD8+ T cells from PBMCs. The chain couples TRBV27 to TRBJ2-1, with D perhaps matching TRBD2 (6 bases). The TCR was taken from a man between 18 and 29 years old in good health. Some clones in this sample may be carry-over from other donors' samples. CDR3 loop: CASSPILGRTYNEQFF. The CDR3 region has the DNA TGTGCCAGCAGCCCAATCTTAGGGAGGACCTACAATGAGCAGTTCTTC.